This T cell receptor (beta chain) stems from a study of blood T cell repertoires in COVID-19. Study as a whole: The United States, Italy and Spain were the sources of the acute and convalescent COVID-19 samples. From T cells, B-cell-depleted T cells, or PBMCs came the material, which was cDNA or gDNA.

Per the original data handling: Estimates of nucleated cell counts were drawn from the amplification of reference gene primers. Only in-frame clones appear in the TCRdb table, and some are missing; sequencing was by immunoSEQ multiplex PCR. D and trimming were read from the DNA, whereas the V and J calls and clone size are those reported in that table. Among a few hundred thousand clones listed, roughly 88% were seen once. V lost 6 bases and J lost 4; bases outside the gene matches: 9. CDR1 and CDR2 (germline): MNHEY, SMNVEV (reference sequence). The CDR3 spans 15 residues. The chain combines TRBV27 with TRBJ1-1, with 9 positions matching TRBD1. Sequenced: peripheral blood. This clonotype originated in a man older than 75 with acute or convalescent COVID-19. CDR3 coding DNA: TGTGCCAGCAGCAGGACCGGGACAGGGAGCACTGAAGCTTTCTTT. Translating gives CASSRTGTGSTEAFF.